This paragraph covers one T cell receptor (beta chain) sequence. These data originate in a study of control samples from healthy donors and cancer patients. Measured with immunoSEQ multiplex PCR; TCRdb has only the in-frame clones, and not every one. The repertoire holds 140,000 to 150,000 clones, with around 90% as singletons. The CDR3 extends over 14 amino acids. Germline V gene data show CDR1 as KGHSH and CDR2 as LQKENI. The trim removed 6 bases at V and 0 bases at J, leaving 1 base unmatched. The specimen was blood. The TCR was taken from a young man in good health. This chain joins TRBV18 and TRBJ1-1; 10 nucleotides align to TRBD1. The CDR3 region is CASSGTGVNTEAFF. The CDR3 region has the DNA TGTGCCAGCTCCGGGACAGGGGTGAACACTGAAGCTTTCTTT.